One and the same sample provided the 9 T cell receptor beta chains below, sequenced in a study of blood T cell repertoires in COVID-19. Here immunoSEQ multiplex PCR was the method, and the copy in TCRdb shows in-frame clones only, minus some. This table has about 150,000 clones, about nine tenths appearing once. Sequencing was carried out using peripheral blood. These receptors came from a woman aged 55-70 years with active or convalescent COVID-19.

The chain employs TRBV4-3 and TRBJ2-1; D might be TRBD2 (5 bases). V was shortened by 0 bases and J by 3 bases, with 15 bases between the two germline ends. Germline loops: CDR1 LGHNA, CDR2 YSLEER. The CDR3 covers 17 residues. In DNA, the CDR3 is TGCGCCAGCAGCCAAGATCCCAGGACTTATGGCTACAATGAGCAGTTCTTC. This sequence encodes CASSQDPRTYGYNEQFF.

This clone has only one observation. The V call is TRBV6-5, the J call TRBJ1-3, with D perhaps matching TRBD1 (5 bases). This CDR3 comprises 13 residues. Per germline, CDR1 MNHEY and CDR2 SVGAGI. The V end was cut by 4 bases, the J end by 2 bases, with 6 bases between. CDR3 DNA sequence: TGTGCCAGCAGTTCAGGGACTGGAAACACCATATATTTT. Amino acid sequence: CASSSGTGNTIYF.

J is TRBJ1-1 and V is TRBV6-1, with TRBD1 matching 10 bases. Losses at the gene ends were 2 bases for V and 5 bases for J; bases not matched to a gene: 5. Germline V gene sequence: CDR1 MNHNS, CDR2 SASEGT. The CDR3 loop spans 15 amino acids. The CDR3 nucleotides read TGTGCCAGCAGTGAACGGACAGGGGGAGGAACTGAAGCTTTCTTT. It encodes CASSERTGGGTEAFF.

This clone was picked up one time. Different DNA sequences within this sample yield the same CDR3. The chain links TRBV3-1 (or the pseudogene TRBV3-2) to TRBJ2-5; maybe TRBD1 (5 bases). Germline V gives CDR1 LGHDT, CDR2 YNNKEL (reference sequence). Trimming pared 1 base from V and 5 bases from J, leaving 8 bases between. This CDR3 has 13 amino acids. The CDR3 DNA follows: TGTGCCAGCAGCCAAGGACAGTGGGAGACCCAGTACTTC. Translation: CASSQGQWETQYF.

The chain employs TRBV27 and TRBJ1-2; possible D gene TRBD1, 6 bases. CDR1 MNHEY and CDR2 SMNVEV come from the germline V gene (reference sequence). The CDR3 contains 14 residues. V gave up 5 bases and J gave up 0 bases, with 10 bases separating them. CDR3 coding DNA: TGTGCCAGCAGTCCACAGGGAACTAACTATGGCTACACCTTC. Encoded protein: CASSPQGTNYGYTF.

The rearrangement links TRBV20-1 to TRBJ1-1; D is possibly TRBD1 (6 bases). Trimming removed 5 bases from V and 6 bases from J, with 10 bases in between. Germline V gives CDR1 DFQATT, CDR2 SNEGSKA (reference sequence). This CDR3 contains 11 residues. This CDR3 reads CSASQGSEAFF. Here the CDR3 DNA reads TGCAGTGCTTCACAGGGTTCTGAAGCTTTCTTT.

The chain is built from TRBV4-1 and TRBJ2-1; perhaps TRBD1 as D (6 bases). The CDR3 has 15 amino acids. The germline CDR1 and CDR2 sequences are MGHRA and YSYEKL. V shed 3 bases and J shed 8 bases, with 17 bases lying between them. CDR3 residues: CASSQARGGVYEQFF. CDR3 DNA: TGCGCCAGCAGCCAGGCTAGAGGGGGTGTCTATGAGCAGTTCTTC.

The chain has TRBV5-4 and TRBJ1-1; perhaps TRBD1 as D (6 bases). The CDR3 contains 15 residues. Germline assignment: CDR1 SGHNT and CDR2 YYREEE (reference sequence). Trimming left V 0 bases short and J 5 bases short, with 14 bases between. The CDR3 is CASSLGGQKVTEAFF. Here the CDR3 DNA reads TGTGCCAGCAGCTTGGGAGGACAGAAGGTGACTGAAGCTTTCTTT.

V gene TRBV7-2 combines with J gene TRBJ1-5; D unclear. This CDR3 region has 15 residues. Germline CDR1 SGHTA, CDR2 FQGNSA. V was clipped by 1 base and J by 0 bases, with 7 bases between them. In DNA, the CDR3 is TGTGCCAGCAGCTTAGTTCGGGATAGCAATCAGCCCCAGCATTTT. Its protein is CASSLVRDSNQPQHF.